This T cell receptor beta chain was sequenced in a study of blood T cell repertoires in COVID-19. About the study: Samples taken during acute and convalescent COVID-19 were collected in the United States, Italy and Spain. Sample material is recorded as cDNA or gDNA derived from T cells, B-cell-depleted T cells, or PBMCs.

CDR3 size: 14 residues. CDR1 is SNHLY and CDR2 is FYNNEI in the germline V gene. Losses at the gene ends were 8 bases for V and 2 bases for J; bases not matched to a gene: 5. TCRdb keeps only in-frame clones here, not all; method: immunoSEQ multiplex PCR. The table has 300,000 to 400,000 clones, almost 90% seen once. Sequenced: peripheral blood. This sequence was found in a woman in her 70s with COVID-19, enrolled during active disease. The J gene is TRBJ2-1, the V gene TRBV2, with 8 bases aligning to TRBD2. The CDR3 sequence is CASRPGLAYNEQFF. The CDR3, as DNA: TGTGCCAGCCGCCCGGGACTAGCCTACAATGAGCAGTTCTTC.